The rows below give T cell receptor beta chains drawn from one sample of a study of control samples from healthy donors and cancer patients. Sequencing used immunoSEQ multiplex PCR; TCRdb keeps in-frame clones, though not all of them. The table includes approximately 190,000 clones, roughly nine tenths detected once. Material: blood. All receptors come from a man aged 30-40 years in good health. The CDR3 runs from the conserved cysteine through the conserved F or W. The D gene is left open where the match is weak. Only some rows state a clone size, as once, few, many or a class for expanded clones.

D	V	J	size	DNA	CDR3
.	TRBV21-1	TRBJ1-3	.	TGTGCCAGCAGCAAGTCCCGGACAGGGGGCTCTGGAAACACCATATATTTT	CASSKSRTGGSGNTIYF
.	TRBV6-4	TRBJ2-2	few	TGTGCCAGCAGTGACACCGACCAAGGGTTCGGGGAGCTGTTTTTT	CASSDTDQGFGELFF
.	TRBV30	TRBJ1-2	.	TGTGCCTGGAGTGTAAATTGGATGGGCTATGGCTACACCTTC	CAWSVNWMGYGYTF
TRBD1	TRBV6-5	TRBJ2-7	.	TGTGCCAGCAGTCCGCGGACAGGGGGGGCCTACGAGCAGTACTTC	CASSPRTGGAYEQYF
.	TRBV9	TRBJ2-1	once	TGTGCCAGCAGCAAACAGGAAGGGGGGCAGTTCTTC	CASSKQEGGQFF
TRBD1	TRBV7-9	TRBJ1-5	.	TGTGCCAGCAGCTTAGGGCAGGGGGGTGTGGGAAATCAGCCCCAGCATTTT	CASSLGQGGVGNQPQHF
.	TRBV5-4	TRBJ2-7	once	TGTGCCAGCAGCTTGGAGCCGGGCAGGGAGACCTACGAGCAGTACTTC	CASSLEPGRETYEQYF
TRBD1	TRBV6-2/TRBV6-3	TRBJ1-6	.	TGTGCCAGCAGTTACAGGCAGGGGGGTTCACCCCTCCACTTT	CASSYRQGGSPLHF
.	TRBV3-1/TRBV3-2	TRBJ2-6	few	TGTGCCAGCAGCCAAGATCTGGGTTCTGGGGCCAACGTCCTGACTTTC	CASSQDLGSGANVLTF
TRBD1	TRBV13	TRBJ1-4	.	TGTGCCAGCAGCTTAGGTGGGACAGGGCATAATGAAAAACTGTTTTTT	CASSLGGTGHNEKLFF
TRBD1	TRBV6-2/TRBV6-3	TRBJ1-5	.	TGTGCCAGCAGTGAGACAGGGGGCGGCAATCAGCCCCAGCATTTT	CASSETGGGNQPQHF
TRBD1	TRBV29-1	TRBJ2-1	.	TGCAGCGCCTCGACAGGGCAGGCTGAGCAGTTCTTC	CSASTGQAEQFF
.	TRBV7-8	TRBJ1-5	.	TGTGCCAGCAGCCCGGGGACCAATCCAAGCAGGTCGCCCCAGCATTTT	CASSPGTNPSRSPQHF
.	TRBV4-1	TRBJ2-3	.	TGCGCCAGCAGCCAAGTTCCAGCGGGCCTTACCCCAGATACGCAGTATTTT	CASSQVPAGLTPDTQYF
.	TRBV27	TRBJ1-2	.	TGTGCCAGCAGGGAAGCGGGGAGTAACTATGGCTACACCTTC	CASREAGSNYGYTF
.	TRBV5-6	TRBJ1-2	.	TGTGCCAGCAGCCGACAGGAGCACTATGGCTACACCTTC	CASSRQEHYGYTF
TRBD2	TRBV3-1/TRBV3-2	TRBJ2-1	.	TGTGCCAGCAGCCCTCTACTAGCGGGGGGGCTTAATGAGCAGTTCTTC	CASSPLLAGGLNEQFF
TRBD2	TRBV10-3	TRBJ2-1	.	TGTGCCATCAGTGAGTCGGGCGGGGGGAACAATGAGCAGTTCTTC	CAISESGGGNNEQFF
.	TRBV18	TRBJ1-4	.	TGTGCCAGCTCACCTGGGTCTTGGGATGAAAAACTGTTTTTT	CASSPGSWDEKLFF
.	TRBV25-1	TRBJ2-7	once	TGTGCCAGCAGTAAGGCGGGGACGCCAACCTACGAGCAGTACTTC	CASSKAGTPTYEQYF
TRBD1	TRBV10-1	TRBJ2-5	.	TGCGCCAGCAGTCCGGGACAGGGACACCAAGAGACCCAGTACTTC	CASSPGQGHQETQYF
TRBD2	TRBV2	TRBJ2-2	.	TGTGCCAGTATTCCCGGGACTAGCGTTTCCACCGGGGAGCTGTTTTTT	CASIPGTSVSTGELFF
.	TRBV25-1	TRBJ1-1	.	TGTGCCAGCAGTGATCCCTCGGGGGACATGAACACTGAAGCTTTCTTT	CASSDPSGDMNTEAFF
.	TRBV6-5	TRBJ1-2	.	TGTGCCAGCAGTTACTCGGCAGGGAGTGGCTACACCTTC	CASSYSAGSGYTF
.	TRBV6-4	TRBJ1-5	.	TGTGCCAGCAGTGAGCAGGCAGGCCAGCCCCAGCATTTT	CASSEQAGQPQHF
.	TRBV11-2	TRBJ1-4	.	TGTGCCAGCAGCTTAGGGGGACCAGGGATAAGGGAAAAACTGTTTTTT	CASSLGGPGIREKLFF
TRBD1	TRBV7-9	TRBJ1-5	.	TGTGCCAGCAGCCCCTGGACAGGGGACCATCAGCCCCAGCATTTT	CASSPWTGDHQPQHF
TRBD1	TRBV7-2	TRBJ1-2	once	TGTGCCAGCAGCCTAGGGACAGGGACCTCTGGGGGCTACACCTTC	CASSLGTGTSGGYTF
TRBD1	TRBV4-1	TRBJ1-1	.	TGCGCCAGCAGCCCCATAGGACAGGGAATGTACACTGAAGCTTTCTTT	CASSPIGQGMYTEAFF
TRBD2	TRBV6-1	TRBJ2-7	once	TGTGCCAGCAGTGAAGCGCTTCGGGGGGGCGCTGAGTACTTC	CASSEALRGGAEYF
TRBD2	TRBV24-1	TRBJ2-3	.	TGTGCCACCAGTGATAGGTCTAGCGGGGGGGCTGGAGATACGCAGTATTTT	CATSDRSSGGAGDTQYF
.	TRBV5-1	TRBJ1-2	.	TGCGCCAGCAGCTTGGGGGGTGACTATGGCTACACCTTC	CASSLGGDYGYTF
TRBD2	TRBV27	TRBJ2-7	.	TGTGCCAGCAGTTTATGGCCTAGCGGGGGGGCCGACGAGCAGTACTTC	CASSLWPSGGADEQYF
.	TRBV9	TRBJ2-3	.	TGTGCCAGCAGCGTTGAGGGGGTCCCTAGCACAGATACGCAGTATTTT	CASSVEGVPSTDTQYF
.	TRBV28	TRBJ2-5	.	TGTGCCAGCAGTAGCACGGACCAAGAGACCCAGTACTTC	CASSSTDQETQYF
.	TRBV18	TRBJ1-3	.	TGTGCCAGCTCATCGCAACAGCCCTCTGGAAACACCATATATTTT	CASSSQQPSGNTIYF
TRBD1	TRBV5-1	TRBJ1-6	.	TGCGCCAGCAGCCTGCGACAGGGGGGATTTAGGAATTCACCCCTCCACTTT	CASSLRQGGFRNSPLHF
.	TRBV4-2	TRBJ1-6	.	TGTGCCAGCAGCCAAGATCTTAGAACAGGGAAATATAATTCACCCCTCCACTTT	CASSQDLRTGKYNSPLHF
TRBD2	TRBV19	TRBJ2-3	.	TGTGCCAGTACCACCAGCGGGGGGACGACTAGCACAGATACGCAGTATTTT	CASTTSGGTTSTDTQYF
TRBD2	TRBV6-1	TRBJ2-1	.	TGTGCCAGCAGTGACGGGGGGGCCGGCTACAATGAGCAGTTCTTC	CASSDGGAGYNEQFF
.	TRBV4-1	TRBJ1-1	.	TGCGCCAGCAGCCAAGAGTCCGGGTCTTGGGTCACTGAAGCTTTCTTT	CASSQESGSWVTEAFF
TRBD1	TRBV27	TRBJ1-1	.	TGTGCCAGCAGTTCCCCGACAGGGTTGGGCACTGAAGCTTTCTTT	CASSSPTGLGTEAFF
.	TRBV5-6	TRBJ2-1	once	TGTGCCAGCAGCCGACAGGAGATGGCTGAGCAGTTCTTC	CASSRQEMAEQFF
.	TRBV7-3	TRBJ1-2	.	TGTGCCAGCAGCTTAACGTGGGGCAGCCAAAATGGCTACACCTTC	CASSLTWGSQNGYTF
.	TRBV21-1	TRBJ1-5	.	TGTGCCAGCAGCAAGACGGTTCAGGACAGGGGCGGTAATCAGCCCCAGCATTTT	CASSKTVQDRGGNQPQHF
.	TRBV5-1	TRBJ2-6	few	TGCGCCAGCAGCTTGGATGCTGGGGCCAACGTCCTGACTTTC	CASSLDAGANVLTF